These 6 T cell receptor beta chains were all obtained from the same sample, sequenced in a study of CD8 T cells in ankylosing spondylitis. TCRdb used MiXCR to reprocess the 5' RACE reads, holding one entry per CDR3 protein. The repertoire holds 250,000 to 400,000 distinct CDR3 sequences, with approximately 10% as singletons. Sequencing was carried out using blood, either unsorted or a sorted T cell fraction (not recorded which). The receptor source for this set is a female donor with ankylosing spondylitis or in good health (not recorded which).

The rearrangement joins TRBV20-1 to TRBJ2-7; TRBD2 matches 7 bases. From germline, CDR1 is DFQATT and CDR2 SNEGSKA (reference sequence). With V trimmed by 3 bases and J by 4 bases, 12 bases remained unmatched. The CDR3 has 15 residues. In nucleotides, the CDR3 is TGCAGTGCTAGTGGGGGACGTGCGGGAGTTTACGAGCAGTACTTC. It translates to CSASGGRAGVYEQYF.

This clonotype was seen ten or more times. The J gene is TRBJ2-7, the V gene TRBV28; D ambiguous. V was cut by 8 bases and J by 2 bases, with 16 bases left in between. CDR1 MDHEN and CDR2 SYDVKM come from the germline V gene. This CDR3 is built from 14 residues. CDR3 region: CASRGVTVTYEQYF. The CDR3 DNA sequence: TGTGCCAGCCGTGGTGTAACGGTGACCTACGAGCAGTACTTC.

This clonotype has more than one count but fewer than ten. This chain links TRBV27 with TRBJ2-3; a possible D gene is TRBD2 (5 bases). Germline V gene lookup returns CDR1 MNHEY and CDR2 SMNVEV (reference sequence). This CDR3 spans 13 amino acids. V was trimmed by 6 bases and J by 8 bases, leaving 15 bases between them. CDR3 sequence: CASRLGSLGTQYF. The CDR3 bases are TGTGCCAGCAGACTAGGTTCCCTGGGTACGCAGTATTTT.

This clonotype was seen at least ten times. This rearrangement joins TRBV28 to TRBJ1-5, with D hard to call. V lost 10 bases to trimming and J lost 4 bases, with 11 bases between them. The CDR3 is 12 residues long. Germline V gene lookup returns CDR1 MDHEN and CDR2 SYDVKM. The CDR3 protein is CAIEATNQPQHF. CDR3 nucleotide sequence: TGTGCCATCGAGGCGACTAATCAGCCCCAGCATTTT.

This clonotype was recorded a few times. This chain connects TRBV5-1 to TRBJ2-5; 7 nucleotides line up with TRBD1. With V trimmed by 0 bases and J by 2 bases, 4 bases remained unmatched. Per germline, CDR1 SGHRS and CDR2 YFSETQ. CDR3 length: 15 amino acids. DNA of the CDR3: TGCGCCAGCAGCTTGGCCGGGACAGAACAAGAGACCCAGTACTTC. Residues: CASSLAGTEQETQYF.

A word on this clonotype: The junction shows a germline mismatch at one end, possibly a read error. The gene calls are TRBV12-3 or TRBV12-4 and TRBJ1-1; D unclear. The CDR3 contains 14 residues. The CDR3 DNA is TGTGCCAGCAGCTTAGAGGATGAGAACACTGAAGCTTTCTTT. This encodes CASSLEDENTEAFF.